The sequence of this TCR beta chain was determined in a study of tumor-infiltrating lymphocytes in primary liver carcinoma. Overall study context: Staging placed the tumors at T1-T3 N0M0, and they measured roughly 4.2 to 10 cm across. The study, taken as a whole, reports: Compared with blood, tumor repertoires held significantly more in their top 250 clones.

Investigators took RNA and DNA out together from about 21-30 mg of unsorted bulk tissue. Chronic HBV infection was present in the patients, who were treatment-naive. All of the tumor samples contained over 75% viable tumor cells. TCR beta cDNA was made from roughly 450 ng total RNA with a constant-region primer. Slightly modified ARM-PCR, run as three nested multiplex PCR rounds, produced the TCR beta libraries. Using its own MiXCR run on the multiplex PCR reads, TCRdb lists one record per CDR3 protein. Of approximately 60,000 distinct CDR3 sequences detected, over 65% appear once; the ten largest clones hold roughly 60%. Comments on this clonotype: The antigen remains undetermined. One end of the junction varies from germline; a read error may be responsible.

The sequence was obtained from a man aged 40-49 years with primary liver carcinoma and hepatitis B virus infection. Sample: liver tumor tissue from sampling region 2. The subset is: tumor region T2, inferior pole.

This chain's CDR3 is CTSSYSDRVEQYF. CDR3 DNA sequence: TGTACCAGCAGTTATTCGGACAGGGTCGAGCAATACTTC. The V gene is TRBV6-6, the J gene TRBJ2-7, with 8 bases identical to TRBD1. This CDR3 has 13 residues. Germline CDR1 reads MNHNY; CDR2 reads SVGAGI (reference sequence).